These T cell receptor beta chains were read from a single sample in a study of blood T cell repertoires in COVID-19. The assay was immunoSEQ multiplex PCR, and TCRdb's table has in-frame clones only and misses some. The table has 23,000 or so clones, roughly 80% seen once. Material for sequencing was peripheral blood. These receptors originate from a woman older than 75 with acute or convalescent COVID-19. The CDR3 runs from the conserved cysteine through the conserved F or W. Each record gives: CDR3 protein, CDR3 DNA, J gene, D gene, V gene, clone size. D genes are given only for firm matches. For some rows the clone size is stated as once, few or many, or as a class when expanded; others skip it.

CASSIEGVVGELFF	TGTGCCAGTAGTATAGAAGGGGTTGTAGGGGAGCTGTTTTTT	TRBJ2-2	NA	TRBV19	NA
CASTIGGTSGKGEYF	TGTGCCAGCACAATAGGAGGGACTAGCGGGAAGGGGGAGTACTTC	TRBJ2-7	TRBD2	TRBV6-6	NA
CASSPGGTGHRAAFF	TGTGCCAGCAGTCCCGGAGGAACAGGGCACCGAGCGGCTTTCTTT	TRBJ1-1	NA	TRBV3-1/TRBV3-2	NA
CASSPRPKGQGIGEQYF	TGTGCCAGTAGTCCGCGCCCGAAAGGACAGGGGATTGGGGAGCAGTACTTC	TRBJ2-7	TRBD1	TRBV19	NA
CASSGAGTTYQPQHF	TGTGCCAGTAGTGGGGCCGGCACAACCTATCAGCCCCAGCATTTT	TRBJ1-5	NA	TRBV19	NA
CASSLGLAGDTDTQYF	TGTGCCAGCAGCCTCGGACTAGCGGGAGACACAGATACGCAGTATTTT	TRBJ2-3	TRBD2	TRBV7-3	few
CASSLYAGNYGYTF	TGTGCCAGCAGTTTATATGCAGGGAACTATGGCTACACCTTC	TRBJ1-2	NA	TRBV27	NA
CASSVFGGGSNEQFF	TGTGCCAGCAGCGTGTTCGGGGGAGGGTCGAATGAGCAGTTCTTC	TRBJ2-1	TRBD2	TRBV9	few
CASSPGTSGSTDTQYF	TGTGCCAGCAGCCCGGGGACTAGCGGGAGCACAGATACGCAGTATTTT	TRBJ2-3	TRBD2	TRBV3-1/TRBV3-2	NA
CASKGAGTDTQYF	TGTGCCAGTAAGGGGGCAGGCACAGATACGCAGTATTTT	TRBJ2-3	TRBD1	TRBV9	NA
CASRYRETEAFF	TGCGCCAGCAGATACAGGGAGACTGAAGCTTTCTTT	TRBJ1-1	NA	TRBV5-1	NA
CATSDSGTGTTEAFF	TGTGCCACCAGTGATTCCGGGACAGGGACCACTGAAGCTTTCTTT	TRBJ1-1	TRBD1	TRBV24-1	NA
CASSPRRGETQYF	TGTGCCAGTAGTCCTAGGAGGGGAGAGACCCAGTACTTC	TRBJ2-5	NA	TRBV19	NA
CAISERGNYGYTF	TGTGCCATCAGTGAGAGGGGGAACTATGGCTACACCTTC	TRBJ1-2	NA	TRBV10-3	NA
CSVKGQGNTEAFF	TGCAGCGTTAAGGGACAGGGGAACACTGAAGCTTTCTTT	TRBJ1-1	TRBD1	TRBV29-1	NA
CASSMTSGTDPEAFF	TGTGCCAGTAGTATGACCTCCGGGACAGACCCTGAAGCTTTCTTT	TRBJ1-1	TRBD1	TRBV19	NA
CASNHRGPNYGYTF	TGTGCCAGCAACCACAGGGGGCCTAACTATGGCTACACCTTC	TRBJ1-2	TRBD1	TRBV3-1/TRBV3-2	NA
CASSPQTLPIFGRGNEKLFF	TGTGCCAGCTCACCACAGACGCTACCTATCTTCGGCAGGGGTAATGAAAAACTGTTTTTT	TRBJ1-4	NA	TRBV18	NA
CAISEILKETQYF	TGTGCCATCAGTGAGATCTTAAAAGAGACCCAGTACTTC	TRBJ2-5	NA	TRBV10-3	NA
CASSIGAGDNSPLHF	TGTGCCAGTAGTATCGGGGCAGGGGATAATTCACCCCTCCACTTT	TRBJ1-6	NA	TRBV19	NA
CASSSGGGNYGYTF	TGTGCCAGCAGCTCCGGGGGAGGGAACTATGGCTACACCTTC	TRBJ1-2	NA	TRBV6-5	NA
CASSRTGGTGELFF	TGTGCCAGCAGCCGGACAGGGGGCACCGGGGAGCTGTTTTTT	TRBJ2-2	TRBD1	TRBV6-5	NA
CATMSASRGNTEAFF	TGTGCCACCATGTCGGCTTCCCGGGGTAACACTGAAGCTTTCTTT	TRBJ1-1	NA	TRBV11-1	NA
CASSPVGLASGTHEQYF	TGCGCCAGCTCCCCGGTCGGGTTGGCTAGCGGGACCCACGAGCAGTACTTC	TRBJ2-7	TRBD2	TRBV10-1	NA
CASSTSDREAFF	TGTGCCAGCAGCACTAGCGACCGCGAAGCTTTCTTT	TRBJ1-1	NA	TRBV11-3	NA
CASSEARIQRGEQYF	TGTGCCAGCAGTGAAGCTAGGATTCAGCGGGGCGAGCAGTACTTC	TRBJ2-7	TRBD2	TRBV6-1	NA
CASEGGTYNEQFF	TGTGCTAGTGAAGGCGGGACCTACAATGAGCAGTTCTTC	TRBJ2-1	NA	TRBV12-5	NA
CASSLEQNTGELFF	TGTGCCAGCAGCCTCGAACAGAACACCGGGGAGCTGTTTTTT	TRBJ2-2	NA	TRBV7-2	NA
CASRGADRGKAEAFF	TGTGCCAGCCGCGGCGCGGACAGGGGTAAGGCTGAAGCTTTCTTT	TRBJ1-1	TRBD1	TRBV6-5	NA
CASSESGGGGNEQFF	TGTGCCAGCAGTGAATCCGGCGGGGGAGGGAATGAGCAGTTCTTC	TRBJ2-1	TRBD2	TRBV25-1	NA
CASSTYSGANVLTF	TGTGCCAGCAGCACCTACTCTGGGGCCAACGTCCTGACTTTC	TRBJ2-6	NA	TRBV7-2	NA
CATHDSNYGYTF	TGTGCCACCCACGACAGTAACTATGGCTACACCTTC	TRBJ1-2	NA	TRBV24-1	few
CAISEGPGQGLYEQYF	TGTGCCATCAGTGAAGGGCCGGGACAGGGACTCTACGAGCAGTACTTC	TRBJ2-7	TRBD1	TRBV10-3	NA
CASLGRTGGETQYF	TGTGCCAGCCTTGGACGGACAGGGGGGGAGACCCAGTACTTC	TRBJ2-5	TRBD1	TRBV2	NA
CASSFVEQYF	TGTGCCAGCAGCTTCGTAGAGCAGTACTTC	TRBJ2-7	NA	TRBV5-8	NA
CASSQGPQGAAGNTIYF	TGCGCCAGCAGCCAAGGCCCACAGGGGGCAGCTGGAAACACCATATATTTT	TRBJ1-3	TRBD1	TRBV4-1	NA
CASSSGTSGRYEQYF	TGTGCCAGCAGCTCCGGGACTAGCGGGAGGTACGAGCAGTACTTC	TRBJ2-7	TRBD2	TRBV6-2/TRBV6-3	NA
CASSLGRPGNTEAFF	TGCGCCAGCAGCTTGGGACGTCCGGGGAACACTGAAGCTTTCTTT	TRBJ1-1	NA	TRBV5-1	NA
CAWSTGIGTEAFF	TGTGCCTGGAGTACAGGGATTGGCACTGAAGCTTTCTTT	TRBJ1-1	NA	TRBV30	NA
CAASVGPNTEAFF	TGCGCCGCCTCAGTTGGCCCGAACACTGAAGCTTTCTTT	TRBJ1-1	NA	TRBV5-1	once
CASSPLAVYNEQFF	TGTGCCAGCTCACCCCTAGCGGTATACAATGAGCAGTTCTTC	TRBJ2-1	TRBD2	TRBV18	NA
CASRTGQLTNYGYTF	TGTGCCAGTAGAACTGGACAGTTGACTAACTATGGCTACACCTTC	TRBJ1-2	NA	TRBV19	NA
CASSLTSGPWAEQFF	TGTGCCAGCAGCCTCACTAGCGGACCGTGGGCGGAGCAGTTCTTC	TRBJ2-1	TRBD2	TRBV7-2	NA
CASSPQDRYRDTEAFF	TGTGCCAGCAGCCCACAGGACAGGTACCGAGACACTGAAGCTTTCTTT	TRBJ1-1	TRBD1	TRBV11-3	NA
CASTGGSGGYTF	TGTGCCAGCACCGGGGGGTCTGGTGGCTACACCTTC	TRBJ1-2	NA	TRBV25-1	NA
CASSGTGTGTTGELFF	TGTGCCAGCAGCGGCACCGGGACAGGGACCACCGGGGAGCTGTTTTTT	TRBJ2-2	TRBD1	TRBV9	NA
CASSFVRADTEAFF	TGCGCCAGCAGCTTCGTCAGGGCGGACACTGAAGCTTTCTTT	TRBJ1-1	NA	TRBV5-1	few
CASSADRAPSNQPQHF	TGCGCCAGCAGTGCGGACAGGGCTCCTAGCAATCAGCCCCAGCATTTT	TRBJ1-5	TRBD1	TRBV10-2	once
CASSIRQGASYEQYF	TGTGCCAGTAGTATAAGGCAGGGGGCCTCCTACGAGCAGTACTTC	TRBJ2-7	TRBD1	TRBV19	NA
CASSLRGSGNTIYF	TGTGCCAGCAGCCTCCGGGGGTCTGGAAACACCATATATTTT	TRBJ1-3	NA	TRBV7-6	NA
CAITTGGGVSGYTF	TGTGCCATCACCACGGGAGGGGGCGTCTCGGGCTACACCTTC	TRBJ1-2	TRBD1	TRBV10-3	NA
CASSTDRESEQFF	TGTGCCAGTAGTACCGACCGGGAAAGTGAGCAGTTCTTC	TRBJ2-1	NA	TRBV19	NA
CASTEGFVSREAFF	TGTGCCAGTACGGAGGGATTCGTTTCTCGGGAAGCTTTCTTT	TRBJ1-1	NA	TRBV19	NA
CASSVDFGVNYGYTF	TGTGCCAGCAGTGTGGACTTTGGGGTTAACTATGGCTACACCTTC	TRBJ1-2	NA	TRBV6-4	NA